This record covers a single TCR beta chain. These data belong to a study of metastatic and nonmetastatic thyroid tumors. Each patient went into thyroid surgery without having received any treatment. In the source study's methods: The authors used CDR3 differences across clinicopathological groups to build a distant-metastasis classifier for papillary thyroid cancer. TCRdb redid the clone calls on the PCR reads using MiXCR. TCRdb, rather than the study authors, made the V and J calls. The sample includes thousands of clones, 15% to 20% of them seen just once. This CDR3 has 14 residues. Trimming left V 4 bases short and J 7 bases short, with 14 bases between.

Sequenced: adjacent normal tissue. The chain joins TRBV12-3 or TRBV12-4 to TRBJ2-1, with D unresolved. The clonotype comes from a male donor with papillary thyroid cancer or a benign thyroid nodule (not recorded which). Some clones in this sample may be carry-over from other donors' samples. The CDR3 nucleotides are TGTGCCAGCAGTTCCATTACAGTCATAAATGAGCAGTTCTTC. Its translation is CASSSITVINEQFF.